This TCR beta chain was identified during a study of CD8 T cells in ankylosing spondylitis. As to this clonotype: Its antigen is unknown.

Preparation of TCR beta libraries was done by quantitative 5'-RACE with molecular barcodes. TCRdb passed the 5' RACE reads through MiXCR, listing each CDR3 protein once. The repertoire holds about 420,000 distinct CDR3 sequences, approximately 20% seen once, with 16% in the top ten. Study-level results: Relatively rare in peripheral blood, disease-linked clones were also CD8+. It appeared that ankylosing spondylitis blood was characterized by a TCR beta motif of several highly homologous variants. Reportedly, disease-linked clones are significantly enriched in ankylosing spondylitis patients' matched synovial fluid.

Germline CDR1 and CDR2: LGHNT and FRNRAP. Germline trimming cut 3 bases from V and 1 base from J; bases unmatched to any gene: 2. The CDR3 extends over 15 amino acids. This chain joins TRBV12-5 and TRBJ2-2; 7 positions agree with TRBD1. This TCR derives from a male donor with ankylosing spondylitis. Sequenced material: blood, either unsorted or a sorted T cell fraction (not recorded which). CDR3 sequence reads: CASGLDRVNTGELFF. CDR3 nucleotide sequence: TGTGCTAGTGGTTTAGACAGGGTGAACACCGGGGAGCTGTTTTTT. Variable domain in full (rest from reference TRBV12-5 and TRBJ2-2): DARVTQTPRHKVTEMGQEVTMRCQPILGHNTVFWYRQTMMQGLELLAYFRNRAPLDDSGMPKDRFSAEMPDATLATLKIQPSEPRDSAVYFCASGLDRVNTGELFFGEGSRLTVL.